Sequencing of this T cell receptor (beta chain) was carried out in a study of T-cell reconstitution after alpha-beta-depleted transplantation in children. The CDR3 runs to 12 residues. V was clipped by 4 bases and J by 4 bases; unmatched bases: 3. The germline V gene has CDR1 SQVTM and CDR2 ANQGSEA. Construction of the TCRbeta library involved unique molecular identifiers. TCRdb itself ran the PCR reads through MiXCR, one entry per CDR3 protein. The sample has about 1,000,000 distinct CDR3 sequences, 25% to 30% seen once; the top ten hold about 28%. Broader study findings: One year after transplant, T-cell counts and diversity came mostly from newly produced T cells.

Concerning this clonotype: Its target is unknown.

The rearrangement uses TRBV29-1 and TRBJ1-1; TRBD1 aligns across 7 bases. The source was PBMCs, mostly from graft donor cells, collected 360 days after TCRalphabeta/CD19-depleted stem cell transplant. The receptor comes from a boy under two years old who had a stem cell transplant for SCID, so the T cells may come from the graft donor. DNA of the CDR3: TGCAGCGTTGGACCAGGGGGCACTGAAGCTTTCTTT. It specifies CSVGPGGTEAFF. Based on the CDR3 plus reference TRBV29-1 and TRBJ1-1, the full variable domain is SAVISQKPSRDICQRGTSLTIQCQVDSQVTMMFWYRQQPGQSLTLIATANQGSEATYESGFVIDKFPISRPNLTFSTLTVSNMSPEDSSIYLCSVGPGGTEAFFGQGTRLTVV.